The 2 T cell receptor beta chains listed next were all sequenced from one sample in a study of T cell repertoires in cytomegalovirus infection. Their recognized antigens are unknown. TCRdb called the reads again in MiXCR, with one record for every CDR3 protein. The profile covers about 120,000 distinct CDR3 sequences, with roughly a tenth appearing a single time and roughly 31% taken by the ten largest. The material sequenced was PBMCs, sequenced either directly or after in vitro stimulation (not recorded which). The source of these receptors is a human donor in good health (CMV status not recorded). Some clones in this sample may be carry-over from other donors' samples.

The table lists this clonotype with a few counts. The chain combines TRBV28 with TRBJ2-1; the match to TRBD2 covers 8 bases. The CDR3 runs 16 residues. Germline V gene sequence: CDR1 MDHEN, CDR2 SYDVKM. V lost 5 bases, J lost 2 bases, and 8 bases stayed unmatched. CDR3 sequence: CASSSPLAGPYNEQFF. The CDR3 DNA is TGTGCCAGCAGTAGTCCCCTAGCGGGCCCCTACAATGAGCAGTTCTTC.

In its sample, this clonotype was seen many times. The chain employs TRBV14 and TRBJ2-2, with 10 bases that match TRBD2. J lost 6 bases, V lost 2 bases, and 6 bases had no gene match. In germline, CDR1 is SGHDN, CDR2 FVKESK. This CDR3 has 16 amino acids. This chain's CDR3 is CASSQLAGVRAGELFF. CDR3 coding DNA: TGTGCCAGCAGCCAACTAGCGGGAGTTCGTGCCGGGGAGCTGTTTTTT. The whole variable domain, remainder taken from reference TRBV14 and TRBJ2-2, is EAGVTQFPSHSVIEKGQTVTLRCDPISGHDNLYWYRRVMGKEIKFLLHFVKESKQDESGMPNNRFLAERTGGTYSTLKVQPAELEDSGVYFCASSQLAGVRAGELFFGEGSRLTVL.